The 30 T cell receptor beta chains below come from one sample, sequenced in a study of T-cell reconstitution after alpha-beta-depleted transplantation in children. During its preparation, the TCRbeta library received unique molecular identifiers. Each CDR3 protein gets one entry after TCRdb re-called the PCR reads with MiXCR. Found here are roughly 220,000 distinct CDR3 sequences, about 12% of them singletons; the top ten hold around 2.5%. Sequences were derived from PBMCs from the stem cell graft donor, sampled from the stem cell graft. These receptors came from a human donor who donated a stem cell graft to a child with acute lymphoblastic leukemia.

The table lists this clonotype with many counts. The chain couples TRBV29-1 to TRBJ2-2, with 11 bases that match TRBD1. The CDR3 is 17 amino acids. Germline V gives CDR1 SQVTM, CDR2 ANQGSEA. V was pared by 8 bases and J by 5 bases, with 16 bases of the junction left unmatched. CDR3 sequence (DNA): TGCAGCATCCTACCACCGGGACAGGGGGATGAGACCGGGGAGCTGTTTTTT. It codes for CSILPPGQGDETGELFF.

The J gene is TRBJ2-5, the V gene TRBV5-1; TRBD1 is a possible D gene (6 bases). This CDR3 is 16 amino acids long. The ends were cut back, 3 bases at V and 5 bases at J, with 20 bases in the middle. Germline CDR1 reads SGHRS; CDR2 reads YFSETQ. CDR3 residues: CASSYRIGGRLETQYF. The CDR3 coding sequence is TGCGCCAGCAGCTACCGGATAGGGGGACGACTGGAGACCCAGTACTTC.

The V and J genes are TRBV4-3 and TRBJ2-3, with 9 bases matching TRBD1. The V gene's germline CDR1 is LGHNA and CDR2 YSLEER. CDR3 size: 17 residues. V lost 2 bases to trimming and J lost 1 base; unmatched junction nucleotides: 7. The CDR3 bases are TGCGCCAGCAGCCAAAACTCCCGGACAGGGGGCACAGATACGCAGTATTTT. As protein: CASSQNSRTGGTDTQYF.

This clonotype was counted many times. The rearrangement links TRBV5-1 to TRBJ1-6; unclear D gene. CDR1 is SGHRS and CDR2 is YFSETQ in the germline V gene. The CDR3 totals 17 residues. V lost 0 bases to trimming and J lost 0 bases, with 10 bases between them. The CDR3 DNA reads TGCGCCAGCAGCTTGGCGGCCGCCAGCTCCTATAATTCACCCCTCCACTTT. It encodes CASSLAAASSYNSPLHF.

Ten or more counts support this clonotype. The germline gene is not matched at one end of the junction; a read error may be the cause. CDR3 DNA sequence: TGTGCCAGCAGCTTGTACGAGCAGAGCGCCGCCTTATTC. Its protein is CASSLYEQSAALF. The chain joins TRBV5-6 to TRBJ1-2; no definite D call. CDR1 is SGHDT, CDR2 YYEEEE, per germline. The CDR3 runs 13 residues. Supplemented by reference TRBV5-6 and TRBJ1-2, the full variable domain reads DAGVTQSPTHLIKTRGQQVTLRCSPKSGHDTVSWYQQALGQGPQFIFQYYEEEERQRGNFPDRFSGHQFPNYSSELNVNALLLGDSALYLCASSLYEQSAALFGSGTRLTVV.

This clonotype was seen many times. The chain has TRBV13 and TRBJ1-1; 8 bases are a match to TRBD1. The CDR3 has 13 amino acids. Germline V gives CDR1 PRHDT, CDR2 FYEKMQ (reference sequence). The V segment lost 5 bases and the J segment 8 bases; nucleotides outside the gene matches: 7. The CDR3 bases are TGTGCCAGCAGCCAGGGACAGGCATTAGAAGCTTTCTTT. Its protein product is CASSQGQALEAFF.

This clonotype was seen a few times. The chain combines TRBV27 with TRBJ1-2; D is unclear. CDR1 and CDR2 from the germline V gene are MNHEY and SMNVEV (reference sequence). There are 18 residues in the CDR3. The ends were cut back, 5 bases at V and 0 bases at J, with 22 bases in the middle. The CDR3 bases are TGTGCCAGCAGTACACAAAAGCCCACGGCCGAAGCTAACTATGGCTACACCTTC. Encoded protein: CASSTQKPTAEANYGYTF.

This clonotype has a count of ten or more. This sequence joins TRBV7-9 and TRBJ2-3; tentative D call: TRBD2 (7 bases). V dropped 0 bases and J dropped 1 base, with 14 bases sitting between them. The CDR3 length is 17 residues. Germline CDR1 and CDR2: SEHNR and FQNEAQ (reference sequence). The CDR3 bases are TGTGCCAGCAGCTTAGCAGGGTCCGGGGGGCGCACAGATACGCAGTATTTT. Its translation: CASSLAGSGGRTDTQYF. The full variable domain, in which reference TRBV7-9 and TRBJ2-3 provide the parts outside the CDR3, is DTGVSQNPRHKITKRGQNVTFRCDPISEHNRLYWYRQTLGQGPEFLTYFQNEAQLEKSRLLSDRFSAERPKGSFSTLEIQRTEQGDSAMYLCASSLAGSGGRTDTQYFGPGTRLTVL.

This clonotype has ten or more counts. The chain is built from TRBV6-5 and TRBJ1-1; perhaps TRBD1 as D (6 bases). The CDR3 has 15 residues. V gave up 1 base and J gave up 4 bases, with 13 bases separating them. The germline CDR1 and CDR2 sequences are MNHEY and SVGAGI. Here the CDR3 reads CASSYFQGISTEAFF. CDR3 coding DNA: TGTGCCAGCAGTTACTTCCAGGGGATTAGCACTGAAGCTTTCTTT.

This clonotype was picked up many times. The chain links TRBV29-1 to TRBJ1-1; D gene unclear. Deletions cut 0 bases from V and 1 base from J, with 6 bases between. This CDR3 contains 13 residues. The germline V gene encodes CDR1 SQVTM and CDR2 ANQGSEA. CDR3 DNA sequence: TGCAGCGTTGAAGAGGGTCCGAACACTGAAGCTTTCTTT. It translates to CSVEEGPNTEAFF. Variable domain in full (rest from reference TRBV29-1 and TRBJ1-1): SAVISQKPSRDICQRGTSLTIQCQVDSQVTMMFWYRQQPGQSLTLIATANQGSEATYESGFVIDKFPISRPNLTFSTLTVSNMSPEDSSIYLCSVEEGPNTEAFFGQGTRLTVV.

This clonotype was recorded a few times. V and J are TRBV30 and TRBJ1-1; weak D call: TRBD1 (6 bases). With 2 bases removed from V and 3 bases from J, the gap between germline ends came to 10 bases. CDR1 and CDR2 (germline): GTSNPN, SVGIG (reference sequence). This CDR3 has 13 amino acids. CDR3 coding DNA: TGTGCCTGGAGTCCGGGACAATACACTGAAGCTTTCTTT. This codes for CAWSPGQYTEAFF. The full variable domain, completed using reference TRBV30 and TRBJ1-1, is SQTIHQWPATLVQPVGSPLSLECTVEGTSNPNLYWYRQAAGRGLQLLFYSVGIGQISSEVPQNLSASRPQDRQFILSSKKLLLSDSGFYLCAWSPGQYTEAFFGQGTRLTVV.

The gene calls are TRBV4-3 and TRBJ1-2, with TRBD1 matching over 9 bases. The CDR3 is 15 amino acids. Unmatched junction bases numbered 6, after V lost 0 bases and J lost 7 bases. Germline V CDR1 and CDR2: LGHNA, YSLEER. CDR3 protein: CASSQDLGTGIGYTF. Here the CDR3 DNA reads TGCGCCAGCAGCCAAGATCTTGGGACAGGGATTGGCTACACCTTC.

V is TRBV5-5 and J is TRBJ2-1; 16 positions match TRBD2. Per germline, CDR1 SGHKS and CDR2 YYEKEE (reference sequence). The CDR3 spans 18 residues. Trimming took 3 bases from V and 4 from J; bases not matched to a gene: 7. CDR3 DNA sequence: TGTGCCAGCAGCTCAGGGACTAGCGGGAGGGCCGGATACAATGAGCAGTTCTTC. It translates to CASSSGTSGRAGYNEQFF.

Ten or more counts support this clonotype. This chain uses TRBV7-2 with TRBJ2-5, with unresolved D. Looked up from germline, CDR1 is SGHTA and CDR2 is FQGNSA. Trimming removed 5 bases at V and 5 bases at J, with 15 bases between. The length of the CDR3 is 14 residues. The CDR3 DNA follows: TGTGCCAGCAGCCAGGATCGTTCCCCGGAGACCCAGTACTTC. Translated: CASSQDRSPETQYF.

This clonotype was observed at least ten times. The CDR3 loop reads CASSWTGTSGSDTQYF. The CDR3 nucleotides read TGTGCCAGCAGCTGGACCGGGACTAGCGGTTCTGATACGCAGTATTTT. V usage is TRBV7-2 and J usage is TRBJ2-3, with 11 bases aligning to TRBD2. V lost 4 bases, J lost 6 bases, and 9 bases stayed unmatched. CDR3 length: 16 amino acids. Germline V lookup: CDR1 SGHTA, CDR2 FQGNSA.

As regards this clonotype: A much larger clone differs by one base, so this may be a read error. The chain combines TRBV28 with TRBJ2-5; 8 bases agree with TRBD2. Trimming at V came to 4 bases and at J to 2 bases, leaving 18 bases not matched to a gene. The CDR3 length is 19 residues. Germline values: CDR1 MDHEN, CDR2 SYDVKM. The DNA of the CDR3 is TGTGCCAGCAGTTACTCCATAGCGGGATACCAGGTGGGGCAAGAGACCCAGTACTTC. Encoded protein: CASSYSIAGYQVGQETQYF.

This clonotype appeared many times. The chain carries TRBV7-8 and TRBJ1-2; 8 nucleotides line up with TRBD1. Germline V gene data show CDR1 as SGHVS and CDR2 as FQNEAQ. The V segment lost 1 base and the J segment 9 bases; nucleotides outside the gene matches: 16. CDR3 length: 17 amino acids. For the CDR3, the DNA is TGTGCCAGCAGCTTAGAAGCGGGGTGGGCAGGGGGCGTAAGCTACACCTTC. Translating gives CASSLEAGWAGGVSYTF.

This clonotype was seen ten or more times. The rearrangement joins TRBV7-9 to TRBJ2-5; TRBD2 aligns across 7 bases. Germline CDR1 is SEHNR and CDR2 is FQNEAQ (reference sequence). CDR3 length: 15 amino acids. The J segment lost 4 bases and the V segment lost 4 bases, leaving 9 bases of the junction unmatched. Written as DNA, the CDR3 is TGTGCCAGCAGCTCCCTCGGAGCGGGGACAGAGACCCAGTACTTC. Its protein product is CASSSLGAGTETQYF.

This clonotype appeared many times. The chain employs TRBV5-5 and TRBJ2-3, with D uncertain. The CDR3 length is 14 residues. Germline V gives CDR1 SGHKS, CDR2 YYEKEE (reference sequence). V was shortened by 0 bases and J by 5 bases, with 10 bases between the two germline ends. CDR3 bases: TGTGCCAGCAGCTTGGGCACCCTGAAAGATACGCAGTATTTT. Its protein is CASSLGTLKDTQYF.

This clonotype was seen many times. The CDR3 protein is CASSARAAHANTGELFF. The CDR3 DNA is TGTGCCAGCAGCGCCCGAGCGGCCCACGCGAACACCGGGGAGCTGTTTTTT. The V call is TRBV9, the J call TRBJ2-2; D might be TRBD2 (5 bases). CDR1 is SGDLS and CDR2 is YYNGEE in the germline V gene. The CDR3 runs to 17 residues. V lost 3 bases to trimming and J lost 0 bases, with 15 bases between them.

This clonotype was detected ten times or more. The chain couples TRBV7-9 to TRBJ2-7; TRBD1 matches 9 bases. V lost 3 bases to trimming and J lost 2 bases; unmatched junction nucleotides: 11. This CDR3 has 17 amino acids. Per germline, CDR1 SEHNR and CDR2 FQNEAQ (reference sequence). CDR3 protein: CASSLGQGARVTYEQYF. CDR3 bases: TGTGCCAGCAGCTTGGGACAGGGCGCACGGGTAACCTACGAGCAGTACTTC.

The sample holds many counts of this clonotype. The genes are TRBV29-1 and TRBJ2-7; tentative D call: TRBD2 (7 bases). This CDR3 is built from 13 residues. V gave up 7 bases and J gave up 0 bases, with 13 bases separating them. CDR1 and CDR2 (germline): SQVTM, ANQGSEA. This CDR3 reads CSAEGGSSYEQYF. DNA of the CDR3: TGCAGCGCGGAGGGGGGGAGCTCCTACGAGCAGTACTTC.

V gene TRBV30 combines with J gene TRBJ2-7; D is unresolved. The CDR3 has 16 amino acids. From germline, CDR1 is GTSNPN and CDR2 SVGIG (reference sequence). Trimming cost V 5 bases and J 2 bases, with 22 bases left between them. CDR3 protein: CAWRTRWAATTYEQYF. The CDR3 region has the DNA TGTGCCTGGCGGACCCGGTGGGCAGCCACTACCTACGAGCAGTACTTC.

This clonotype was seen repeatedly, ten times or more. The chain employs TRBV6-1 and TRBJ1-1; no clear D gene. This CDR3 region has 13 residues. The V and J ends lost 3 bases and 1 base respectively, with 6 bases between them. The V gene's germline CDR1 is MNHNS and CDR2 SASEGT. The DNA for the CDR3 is TGTGCCAGCAGTGACAAATCGAACACTGAAGCTTTCTTT. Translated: CASSDKSNTEAFF.

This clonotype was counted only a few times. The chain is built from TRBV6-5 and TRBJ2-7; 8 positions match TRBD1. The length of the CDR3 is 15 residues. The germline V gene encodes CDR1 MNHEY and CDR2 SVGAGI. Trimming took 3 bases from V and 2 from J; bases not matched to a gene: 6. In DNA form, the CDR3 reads TGTGCCAGCAGTTATAGGACAGGGTTTCCCTACGAGCAGTACTTC. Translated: CASSYRTGFPYEQYF.

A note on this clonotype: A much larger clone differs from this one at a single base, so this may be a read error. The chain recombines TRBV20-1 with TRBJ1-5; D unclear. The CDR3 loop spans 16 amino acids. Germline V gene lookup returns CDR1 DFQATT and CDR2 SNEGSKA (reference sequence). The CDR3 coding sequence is TGCTGTGCTAGAGCGGGAGCTTTAGGAGGCAATCAGCCCCAGCATTTT. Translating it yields CCARAGALGGNQPQHF.

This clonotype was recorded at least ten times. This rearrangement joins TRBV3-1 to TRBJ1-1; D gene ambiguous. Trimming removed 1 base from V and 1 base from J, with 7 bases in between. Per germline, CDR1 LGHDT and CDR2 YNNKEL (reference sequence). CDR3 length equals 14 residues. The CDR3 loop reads CASSQVAENTEAFF. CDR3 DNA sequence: TGTGCCAGCAGCCAAGTAGCAGAGAACACTGAAGCTTTCTTT.

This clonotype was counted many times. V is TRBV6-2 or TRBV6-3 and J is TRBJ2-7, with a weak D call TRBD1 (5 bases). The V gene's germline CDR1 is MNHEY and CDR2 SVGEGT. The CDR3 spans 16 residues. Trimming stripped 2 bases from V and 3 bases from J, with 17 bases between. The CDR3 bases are TGTGCCAGCAGTTACCCCCTGGCAGGGTCGAGCTACGAGCAGTACTTC. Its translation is CASSYPLAGSSYEQYF.

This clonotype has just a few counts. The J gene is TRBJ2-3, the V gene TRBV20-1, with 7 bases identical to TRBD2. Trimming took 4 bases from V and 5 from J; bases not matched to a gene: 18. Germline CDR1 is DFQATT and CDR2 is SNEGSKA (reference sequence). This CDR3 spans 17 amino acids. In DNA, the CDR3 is TGCAGTGCTAAGATCCCCCTGGGAGGGGAGGGCATAGATACGCAGTATTTT. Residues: CSAKIPLGGEGIDTQYF.

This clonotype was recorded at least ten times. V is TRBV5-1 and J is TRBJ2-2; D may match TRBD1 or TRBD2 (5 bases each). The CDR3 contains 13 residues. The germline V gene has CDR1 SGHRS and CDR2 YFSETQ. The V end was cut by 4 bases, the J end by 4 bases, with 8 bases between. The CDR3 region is CASSPGTTGELFF. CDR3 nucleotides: TGCGCCAGCAGCCCCGGGACCACCGGGGAGCTGTTTTTT.